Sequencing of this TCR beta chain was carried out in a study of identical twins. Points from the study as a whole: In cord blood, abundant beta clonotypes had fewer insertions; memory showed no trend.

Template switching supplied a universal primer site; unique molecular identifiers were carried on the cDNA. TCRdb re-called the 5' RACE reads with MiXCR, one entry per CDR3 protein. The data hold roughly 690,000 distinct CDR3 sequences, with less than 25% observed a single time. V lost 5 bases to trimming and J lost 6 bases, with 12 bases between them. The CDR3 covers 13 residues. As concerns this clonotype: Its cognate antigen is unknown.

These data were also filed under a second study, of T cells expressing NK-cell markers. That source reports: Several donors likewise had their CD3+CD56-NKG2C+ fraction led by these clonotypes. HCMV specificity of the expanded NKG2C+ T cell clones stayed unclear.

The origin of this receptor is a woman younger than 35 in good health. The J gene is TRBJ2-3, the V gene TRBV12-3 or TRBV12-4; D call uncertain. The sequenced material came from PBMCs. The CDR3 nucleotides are TGTGCCAGCAGTCAGAGTAGCCTGGATACGCAGTATTTT. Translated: CASSQSSLDTQYF.